This passage covers 27 T cell receptor beta chains from one sample sequenced in a study of blood T cell repertoires in COVID-19. The assay was immunoSEQ multiplex PCR, and TCRdb's table has in-frame clones only and misses some. The sample carries approximately 150,000 clones, 80% to 90% recorded once. The sequenced material came from peripheral blood. Receptors were obtained from a man aged 65 to 79 with acute or convalescent COVID-19.

The V and J genes are TRBV6-5 and TRBJ1-3; a possible D gene is TRBD1 (6 bases). The germline V and J ends were trimmed by 2 bases and 4 bases, with 15 bases remaining between them. The CDR3 extends over 16 amino acids. CDR1 is MNHEY, CDR2 SVGAGI, per germline. CDR3 sequence: CASSYTQTGTGNTIYF. In DNA, the CDR3 is TGTGCCAGCAGTTACACCCAGACAGGCACCGGAAACACCATATATTTT.

The chain combines TRBV6-1 with TRBJ1-4; TRBD1 matches at 7 bases. V lost 0 bases to trimming and J lost 7 bases; unmatched junction nucleotides: 2. There are 14 residues in the CDR3. Per the germline V gene, CDR1 is MNHNS and CDR2 is SASEGT. This CDR3 reads CASSEAGGVEKLFF. The CDR3 DNA is TGTGCCAGCAGTGAAGCAGGGGGCGTTGAAAAACTGTTTTTT.

The chain carries TRBV7-2 and TRBJ2-7; 9 nucleotides align to TRBD1. Germline loops: CDR1 SGHTA, CDR2 FQGNSA. The CDR3 sequence is 15 residues long. The ends lost 1 base at V and 2 bases at J; junction bases unmatched: 3. The CDR3 reads CASSLVGQGPYEQYF. CDR3 DNA sequence: TGTGCCAGCAGCTTAGTAGGACAGGGGCCCTACGAGCAGTACTTC.

This chain joins TRBV12-3 or TRBV12-4 and TRBJ2-7; D is perhaps TRBD2 (5 bases). The germline V and J ends were trimmed by 6 bases and 6 bases, with 12 bases remaining between them. This CDR3 region has 12 residues. The CDR3, as DNA: TGTGCCAGCAGACTAGGCCTAGGCGAGCAGTACTTC. Translation gives CASRLGLGEQYF.

The chain couples TRBV19 to TRBJ2-6; 7 positions agree with TRBD2. The CDR3 runs to 16 residues. The V gene's germline CDR1 is LNHDA and CDR2 SQIVND (reference sequence). V dropped 4 bases and J dropped 2; count of bases not matched to a gene: 5. CDR3 nucleotide sequence: TGTGCCAGTAGTACCCGCGGGAGCACTGGGGCCAACGTCCTGACTTTC. Its protein product is CASSTRGSTGANVLTF.

The chain has TRBV28 and TRBJ1-1, with D unclear. The CDR3 length is 13 residues. Germline V gene sequence: CDR1 MDHEN, CDR2 SYDVKM. Trimming took off 7 bases at V and 4 bases at J, with 13 bases between the two ends. The CDR3 protein is CASTPGWATEAFF. The CDR3 DNA reads as TGTGCCAGCACACCGGGGTGGGCCACTGAAGCTTTCTTT.

The rearrangement links TRBV7-9 to TRBJ2-7; 14 bases fit TRBD2. The CDR3 runs to 15 residues. CDR1 and CDR2 from the germline V gene are SEHNR and FQNEAQ (reference sequence). J lost 5 bases, V lost 3 bases, and 3 bases had no gene match. CDR3 in DNA: TGTGCCAGCAGCTTCGGGACTAGCGGGAGCCACGAGCAGTACTTC. It encodes CASSFGTSGSHEQYF.

The rearrangement uses TRBV29-1 and TRBJ2-1, with 8 bases that match TRBD1. In germline, CDR1 is SQVTM, CDR2 ANQGSEA. Trimming at V came to 4 bases and at J to 5 bases, leaving 4 bases not matched to a gene. The CDR3 runs 13 residues. The CDR3 sequence: CSVAGTGNNEQFF. The CDR3 DNA reads as TGCAGCGTTGCCGGGACAGGTAACAATGAGCAGTTCTTC.

In DNA form, the CDR3 reads TGTGCCAGCAGCCCTCTTGCCGCGTACCAAGAGACCCAGTACTTC. This encodes CASSPLAAYQETQYF. V is TRBV28 and J is TRBJ2-5; no definite D call. The germline V gene encodes CDR1 MDHEN and CDR2 SYDVKM. The CDR3 covers 15 residues. Trimming removed 6 bases from V and 0 bases from J, with 14 bases in between. Full variable domain (rest looked up from reference TRBV28 and TRBJ2-5): DVKVTQSSRYLVKRTGEKVFLECVQDMDHENMFWYRQDPGLGLRLIYFSYDVKMKEKGDIPEGYSVSREKKERFSLILESASTNQTSMYLCASSPLAAYQETQYFGPGTRLLVL.

The chain recombines TRBV4-1 with TRBJ1-5; D gene ambiguous. Trimming removed 0 bases from V and 7 bases from J, with 7 bases in between. Germline assignment: CDR1 MGHRA and CDR2 YSYEKL. The CDR3 covers 13 residues. The CDR3 nucleotides are TGCGCCAGCAGCCAAGAGGGGAGACAGCCCCAGCATTTT. This sequence encodes CASSQEGRQPQHF.

The genes are TRBV5-8 and TRBJ2-7; possible D gene TRBD2, 6 bases. The CDR3 is 14 amino acids. Per germline, CDR1 SGHTS and CDR2 YDEGEE. Deletions cut 3 bases from V and 2 bases from J, with 12 bases between. The CDR3 is CASSSGVLPYEQYF. The CDR3 region has the DNA TGTGCCAGCAGCTCGGGGGTTCTGCCCTACGAGCAGTACTTC.

The V and J genes are TRBV24-1 and TRBJ2-5, with TRBD2 identical over 13 bases. CDR1 is KGHDR and CDR2 is SFDVKD in the germline V gene. The CDR3 loop spans 22 amino acids. V gave up 1 base and J gave up 2 bases; unmatched junction bases: 18. The CDR3 DNA reads as TGTGCCACCAGTGATTTCGCCGGCGGCCGACTAGCGGGAGGTGCTCCTCAAGAGACCCAGTACTTC. It is translated as CATSDFAGGRLAGGAPQETQYF.

The count of this clone is one. The genes are TRBV7-9 and TRBJ1-2; D might be TRBD1 (6 bases). V was clipped by 1 base and J by 6 bases, with 12 bases between them. This CDR3 has 14 amino acids. Germline V gives CDR1 SEHNR, CDR2 FQNEAQ (reference sequence). This chain's CDR3 is CASSLGGQGHGYTF. Written as DNA, the CDR3 is TGTGCCAGCAGCTTAGGGGGTCAGGGGCATGGCTACACCTTC.

The chain carries TRBV18 and TRBJ1-3, with TRBD1 matching 9 bases. The germline V gene encodes CDR1 KGHSH and CDR2 LQKENI. The CDR3 runs to 16 residues. Germline trimming cut 4 bases from V and 1 base from J; bases unmatched to any gene: 5. Here the CDR3 DNA reads TGTGCCAGCTCACAGAGCGGGACAGGGTCTGGAAACACCATATATTTT. Translated, it gives CASSQSGTGSGNTIYF.

The genes are TRBV7-2 and TRBJ1-3; 10 bases match TRBD1. J was trimmed by 4 bases and V by 2 bases; bases with no gene match: 5. Germline loops: CDR1 SGHTA, CDR2 FQGNSA. The CDR3 is 16 amino acids. CDR3 amino acids: CASSLQGQGRGNTIYF. The CDR3 DNA follows: TGTGCCAGCAGCTTACAGGGACAGGGGAGGGGAAACACCATATATTTT. Variable domain in full (rest from reference TRBV7-2 and TRBJ1-3): GAGVSQSPSNKVTEKGKDVELRCDPISGHTALYWYRQSLGQGLEFLIYFQGNSAPDKSGLPSDRFSAERTGGSVSTLTIQRTQQEDSAVYLCASSLQGQGRGNTIYFGEGSWLTVV.

The chain couples TRBV28 to TRBJ2-1; 10 nucleotides agree with TRBD2. V was clipped by 8 bases and J by 0 bases; unmatched bases: 4. Per the germline V gene, CDR1 is MDHEN and CDR2 is SYDVKM. This CDR3 is 15 amino acids long. The CDR3 sequence: CASGSSGSSYNEQFF. The CDR3 region has the DNA TGTGCCAGCGGTTCTAGCGGGAGCTCCTACAATGAGCAGTTCTTC.

This clone was observed a few times. The gene calls are TRBV11-3 and TRBJ2-2; the D gene is possibly TRBD2 (6 bases). Per germline, CDR1 SGHNT and CDR2 YENEEA. The CDR3 loop spans 15 amino acids. Trimming took 1 base from V and 5 from J, leaving 11 bases between them. CDR3: CASSLGLAHTGELFF. Written as DNA, the CDR3 is TGTGCCAGCAGCTTAGGCCTAGCGCATACCGGGGAGCTGTTTTTT.

The chain links TRBV18 to TRBJ1-5; the match to TRBD1 covers 7 bases. The V segment lost 2 bases and the J segment 0 bases; nucleotides outside the gene matches: 4. The CDR3 sequence is 16 residues long. CDR1 and CDR2 (germline): KGHSH, LQKENI. CDR3 coding DNA: TGTGCCAGCTCACCAGGACAGGACTATAGCAATCAGCCCCAGCATTTT. Its translation is CASSPGQDYSNQPQHF.

This clone was seen just once. V usage is TRBV6-2 or TRBV6-3 and J usage is TRBJ1-2, with D tentatively TRBD1 (6 bases). Deletions cut 6 bases from V and 5 bases from J, with 19 bases between. The germline gives CDR1 MNHEY, CDR2 SVGEGT. The CDR3 runs 15 residues. The chain's CDR3 is CASSHYGQFGYGYTF. CDR3 bases: TGTGCCAGCAGCCACTACGGACAGTTCGGATATGGCTACACCTTC.

The chain links TRBV5-1 to TRBJ2-1, with D possibly being TRBD1 (5 bases). This CDR3 spans 13 amino acids. V was pared by 4 bases and J by 8 bases, with 13 bases between. The V gene's germline CDR1 is SGHRS and CDR2 YFSETQ. Written as DNA, the CDR3 is TGCGCCAGCAGCCACCCAGGGAAGGATGAGCAGTTCTTC. Its translation is CASSHPGKDEQFF.

This clone was observed a handful of times. The chain links TRBV24-1 to TRBJ2-1; 7 positions match TRBD1. This CDR3 is 15 amino acids long. Trimming cost V 5 bases and J 5 bases; bases outside gene matches: 8. The germline CDR1 and CDR2 sequences are KGHDR and SFDVKD. CDR3: CATSAPQGKHNEQFF. The CDR3 nucleotides are TGTGCCACCAGTGCCCCACAGGGGAAACACAATGAGCAGTTCTTC.

The chain is built from TRBV7-2 and TRBJ2-1; TRBD2 matches at 7 bases. The CDR3 spans 14 residues. V trimming: 5 bases; J trimming: 8 bases; junction bases outside the gene matches: 9. Germline assignment: CDR1 SGHTA and CDR2 FQGNSA. The CDR3 nucleotides read TGTGCCAGCAGCACGGGACTAACGACCCATGAGCAGTTCTTC. This codes for CASSTGLTTHEQFF.

V is TRBV5-4 and J is TRBJ2-7, with TRBD2 identical over 8 bases. The V gene's germline CDR1 is SGHNT and CDR2 YYREEE (reference sequence). With V trimmed by 3 bases and J by 2 bases, 4 bases remained unmatched. This CDR3 is 14 amino acids long. CDR3 region: CASSSGLGAYEQYF. Here the CDR3 DNA reads TGTGCCAGCAGCTCGGGACTAGGGGCCTACGAGCAGTACTTC.

V is TRBV24-1 and J is TRBJ2-2; a weak D match, TRBD2 (5 bases). The CDR3 loop spans 14 amino acids. V lost 1 base, J lost 6 bases, and 8 bases lay in between. Looked up from germline, CDR1 is KGHDR and CDR2 is SFDVKD. In nucleotides, the CDR3 is TGTGCCACCAGTGATTTCAGAGGGCCCGGGGAGCTGTTTTTT. This gives the protein CATSDFRGPGELFF.

The chain has TRBV7-2 and TRBJ2-7; no reliable D call. This CDR3 comprises 14 residues. The V end was cut by 0 bases, the J end by 3 bases, with 9 bases between. Germline loops: CDR1 SGHTA, CDR2 FQGNSA. In DNA, the CDR3 is TGTGCCAGCAGCTTAGCGCGGCATCTCTACGAGCAGTACTTC. Translated, it gives CASSLARHLYEQYF.

The chain links TRBV18 to TRBJ1-1; 7 nucleotides line up with TRBD1. The germline CDR1 and CDR2 sequences are KGHSH and LQKENI. The J segment lost 0 bases and the V segment lost 5 bases, leaving 9 bases of the junction unmatched. This CDR3 is built from 16 residues. CDR3 in amino acids: CASSSLEGAVNTEAFF. CDR3 nucleotide sequence: TGTGCCAGCTCATCCCTCGAGGGGGCTGTGAACACTGAAGCTTTCTTT.

The chain carries TRBV19 and TRBJ1-1; a weak D match, TRBD1 (5 bases). The CDR3 extends over 16 amino acids. Trimming removed 0 bases from V and 0 bases from J, with 11 bases in between. Germline values: CDR1 LNHDA, CDR2 SQIVND (reference sequence). This CDR3 is CASSIDRRGMNTEAFF. CDR3 coding DNA: TGTGCCAGTAGTATAGACCGCCGGGGGATGAACACTGAAGCTTTCTTT. The full variable domain, completed using reference TRBV19 and TRBJ1-1, is DGGITQSPKYLFRKEGQNVTLSCEQNLNHDAMYWYRQDPGQGLRLIYYSQIVNDFQKGDIAEGYSVSREKKESFPLTVTSAQKNPTAFYLCASSIDRRGMNTEAFFGQGTRLTVV.